Listed below are T cell receptor beta chains from one sample, sequenced in a study of blood T cells in healthy people across ages. TCRdb recomputed calls from the 5' RACE reads with MiXCR, one row per CDR3 protein. The repertoire holds hundreds of thousands of distinct CDR3 sequences, with 44% as singletons. The sequenced material came from blood. Every receptor here comes from a man aged 55 to 70 in good health. CDR3s include the opening cysteine and the closing phenylalanine or tryptophan. A D gene is named only where the DNA matches it firmly. Clone size is given for some rows only: seen once, a few or many times, or a class if the clone is expanded.

CDR3 length: 16; D gene: -; J gene: TRBJ1-2; clone size: -; V gene: TRBV7-9; CDR3 protein: CVSSRGGRVTNYGYTF; CDR3 DNA: TGTGTCAGCAGCCGAGGTGGCAGGGTGACTAACTACGGCTACACCTTC
CDR3 length: 15; D gene: -; J gene: TRBJ2-7; clone size: few; V gene: TRBV12-3/TRBV12-4; CDR3 protein: CASSRGNSGSYEQYF; CDR3 DNA: TGTGCCAGCAGCCGCGGGAACTCAGGCTCCTACGAGCAGTACTTC
CDR3 length: 14; D gene: -; J gene: TRBJ2-7; clone size: -; V gene: TRBV4-1; CDR3 protein: CASSQDFRPYEQYF; CDR3 DNA: TGCGCCAGCAGCCAGGACTTTAGGCCCTACGAGCAGTACTTC
CDR3 length: 12; D gene: -; J gene: TRBJ1-2; clone size: -; V gene: TRBV12-3/TRBV12-4; CDR3 protein: CASRLINYGYTF; CDR3 DNA: TGTGCCAGCAGGCTCATTAACTATGGCTACACCTTC
CDR3 length: 15; D gene: TRBD2; J gene: TRBJ2-7; clone size: few; V gene: TRBV19; CDR3 protein: CASSIGAGNSYEQYF; CDR3 DNA: TGTGCCAGTAGTATAGGAGCGGGGAACTCCTACGAGCAGTACTTC
CDR3 length: 13; D gene: -; J gene: TRBJ1-1; clone size: -; V gene: TRBV30; CDR3 protein: CAWNRLKDTEAFF; CDR3 DNA: TGTGCCTGGAATCGCTTAAAGGACACTGAAGCTTTCTTT
CDR3 length: 14; D gene: -; J gene: TRBJ2-1; clone size: -; V gene: TRBV27; CDR3 protein: CASSPGDTSDEQFF; CDR3 DNA: TGTGCCAGCAGTCCCGGGGATACCTCGGATGAGCAGTTCTTC
CDR3 length: 13; D gene: -; J gene: TRBJ1-5; clone size: few; V gene: TRBV20-1; CDR3 protein: CSANRDGNQPQHF; CDR3 DNA: TGCAGTGCTAACCGGGACGGAAATCAGCCCCAGCATTTT
CDR3 length: 15; D gene: TRBD1; J gene: TRBJ1-3; clone size: -; V gene: TRBV20-1; CDR3 protein: CSAKSGQVSGNTIYF; CDR3 DNA: TGCAGTGCAAAATCGGGACAGGTCTCTGGAAACACCATATATTTT
CDR3 length: 14; D gene: -; J gene: TRBJ2-5; clone size: few; V gene: TRBV13; CDR3 protein: CASSFSGGRETQYF; CDR3 DNA: TGTGCCAGCAGCTTCTCGGGGGGCCGGGAGACCCAGTACTTC
CDR3 length: 14; D gene: -; J gene: TRBJ2-5; clone size: many; V gene: TRBV25-1; CDR3 protein: CASSEFGQKETQYF; CDR3 DNA: TGTGCCAGCAGTGAATTCGGGCAGAAAGAGACCCAGTACTTC
CDR3 length: 14; D gene: -; J gene: TRBJ2-7; clone size: -; V gene: TRBV7-2; CDR3 protein: CASSLTGPGYEQYF; CDR3 DNA: TGTGCCAGCAGCTTAACGGGGCCGGGGTACGAGCAGTACTTC
CDR3 length: 15; D gene: TRBD2; J gene: TRBJ2-7; clone size: -; V gene: TRBV29-1; CDR3 protein: CSVTGLAGASNEQYF; CDR3 DNA: TGCAGCGTGACGGGACTAGCGGGGGCCAGCAATGAGCAGTACTTC
CDR3 length: 16; D gene: TRBD2; J gene: TRBJ2-3; clone size: few; V gene: TRBV4-3; CDR3 protein: CASSQYGTSGTDTQYF; CDR3 DNA: TGCGCCAGCAGCCAATACGGGACTAGCGGCACAGATACGCAGTATTTT
CDR3 length: 16; D gene: TRBD2; J gene: TRBJ2-1; clone size: few; V gene: TRBV11-2; CDR3 protein: CASSPRLAGGPIEQFF; CDR3 DNA: TGTGCCAGCAGCCCTAGACTAGCGGGGGGGCCAATTGAGCAGTTCTTC
CDR3 length: 15; D gene: TRBD2; J gene: TRBJ2-4; clone size: -; V gene: TRBV20-1; CDR3 protein: CSARSGELAKNIQYF; CDR3 DNA: TGCAGTGCTCGTAGCGGGGAACTAGCCAAAAACATTCAGTACTTC
CDR3 length: 17; D gene: TRBD2; J gene: TRBJ2-5; clone size: once; V gene: TRBV7-9; CDR3 protein: CASSFPRTSGGQETQYF; CDR3 DNA: TGTGCCAGCAGCTTTCCCCGGACTAGCGGGGGGCAAGAGACCCAGTACTTC
CDR3 length: 12; D gene: -; J gene: TRBJ1-2; clone size: -; V gene: TRBV30; CDR3 protein: CAYSGRGYGYTF; CDR3 DNA: TGTGCCTATTCCGGCAGAGGCTATGGCTACACCTTC
CDR3 length: 14; D gene: TRBD1; J gene: TRBJ2-7; clone size: -; V gene: TRBV27; CDR3 protein: CASSSPGQGFEQYF; CDR3 DNA: TGTGCCAGCAGTTCCCCGGGACAGGGTTTCGAGCAGTACTTC
CDR3 length: 15; D gene: -; J gene: TRBJ2-3; clone size: -; V gene: TRBV4-3; CDR3 protein: CASRVDLHGTDTQYF; CDR3 DNA: TGCGCCAGCAGAGTAGACCTGCACGGCACAGATACGCAGTATTTT
CDR3 length: 13; D gene: -; J gene: TRBJ1-2; clone size: few; V gene: TRBV24-1; CDR3 protein: CATSAGSNYGYTF; CDR3 DNA: TGTGCCACCAGTGCGGGGTCCAACTATGGCTACACCTTC
CDR3 length: 17; D gene: TRBD1; J gene: TRBJ1-2; clone size: few; V gene: TRBV5-1; CDR3 protein: CASSRLGQGSLNWGYTF; CDR3 DNA: TGCGCCAGCAGCCGACTTGGACAGGGGTCCCTTAACTGGGGCTACACCTTC
CDR3 length: 15; D gene: TRBD2; J gene: TRBJ2-4; clone size: -; V gene: TRBV6-2/TRBV6-3; CDR3 protein: CASSYSGGAQNIQYF; CDR3 DNA: TGTGCCAGCAGTTACTCCGGGGGGGCCCAAAACATTCAGTACTTC
CDR3 length: 17; D gene: -; J gene: TRBJ2-3; clone size: -; V gene: TRBV5-1; CDR3 protein: CASSLAKWEQRTDTQYF; CDR3 DNA: TGCGCCAGCAGCTTGGCCAAGTGGGAGCAACGCACAGATACGCAGTATTTT
CDR3 length: 15; D gene: TRBD2; J gene: TRBJ2-1; clone size: -; V gene: TRBV6-2/TRBV6-3; CDR3 protein: CASGFIAGGYNEQFF; CDR3 DNA: TGTGCCAGCGGGTTTATAGCGGGGGGTTACAATGAGCAGTTCTTC
CDR3 length: 14; D gene: -; J gene: TRBJ2-7; clone size: -; V gene: TRBV7-2; CDR3 protein: CASAAGQALYEQYF; CDR3 DNA: TGTGCCAGCGCCGCCGGCCAGGCACTTTACGAGCAGTACTTC
CDR3 length: 16; D gene: TRBD2; J gene: TRBJ2-2; clone size: -; V gene: TRBV6-5; CDR3 protein: CASSSVVTGGPGELFF; CDR3 DNA: TGTGCCAGCAGTTCTGTTGTAACGGGGGGGCCCGGGGAGCTGTTTTTT
CDR3 length: 14; D gene: -; J gene: TRBJ1-6; clone size: few; V gene: TRBV10-3; CDR3 protein: CAISEPERNSPLHF; CDR3 DNA: TGTGCCATCAGTGAACCAGAGAGGAATTCACCCCTCCACTTT
CDR3 length: 13; D gene: -; J gene: TRBJ2-1; clone size: -; V gene: TRBV14; CDR3 protein: CASGPHFNNEQFF; CDR3 DNA: TGTGCCAGCGGCCCCCACTTCAACAATGAGCAGTTCTTC
CDR3 length: 16; D gene: -; J gene: TRBJ2-3; clone size: few; V gene: TRBV7-2; CDR3 protein: CASSLTGSASTDTQYF; CDR3 DNA: TGTGCCAGCAGCTTAACTGGTTCTGCTAGCACAGATACGCAGTATTTT
CDR3 length: 15; D gene: TRBD1; J gene: TRBJ1-4; clone size: -; V gene: TRBV9; CDR3 protein: CASSVEGQPNEKLFF; CDR3 DNA: TGTGCCAGCAGCGTAGAGGGACAGCCTAATGAAAAACTGTTTTTT
CDR3 length: 12; D gene: -; J gene: TRBJ1-2; clone size: many; V gene: TRBV20-1; CDR3 protein: CSATGESYGYTF; CDR3 DNA: TGCAGTGCTACGGGGGAAAGCTATGGCTACACCTTC
CDR3 length: 16; D gene: -; J gene: TRBJ2-3; clone size: few; V gene: TRBV12-3/TRBV12-4; CDR3 protein: CASRIGLAGYTDTQYF; CDR3 DNA: TGTGCCAGCAGGATAGGGTTGGCGGGGTACACAGATACGCAGTATTTT
CDR3 length: 15; D gene: -; J gene: TRBJ2-7; clone size: many; V gene: TRBV19; CDR3 protein: CASSIALASSYEQYF; CDR3 DNA: TGTGCCAGTAGTATAGCCCTAGCCTCCTCCTACGAGCAGTACTTC
CDR3 length: 14; D gene: -; J gene: TRBJ1-2; clone size: -; V gene: TRBV5-1; CDR3 protein: CASSLSDGFYGYTF; CDR3 DNA: TGCGCCAGCAGCTTATCTGACGGGTTCTATGGCTACACCTTC
CDR3 length: 15; D gene: -; J gene: TRBJ2-7; clone size: once; V gene: TRBV6-5; CDR3 protein: CASSYSTVPTYEQYF; CDR3 DNA: TGTGCCAGCAGTTACTCGACCGTACCGACTTACGAGCAGTACTTC
CDR3 length: 14; D gene: -; J gene: TRBJ2-1; clone size: few; V gene: TRBV7-2; CDR3 protein: CASSLDAGGQEQFF; CDR3 DNA: TGTGCCAGCAGCTTAGATGCCGGCGGACAGGAGCAGTTCTTC
CDR3 length: 13; D gene: TRBD1; J gene: TRBJ2-5; clone size: few; V gene: TRBV12-3/TRBV12-4; CDR3 protein: CASSLITGEDQYF; CDR3 DNA: TGTGCCAGCAGTCTCATTACAGGGGAAGACCAGTACTTC
CDR3 length: 18; D gene: TRBD1; J gene: TRBJ2-6; clone size: -; V gene: TRBV5-1; CDR3 protein: CASRWALDRGAGANVLTF; CDR3 DNA: TGCGCCAGCAGATGGGCCTTGGACAGGGGAGCTGGGGCCAACGTCCTGACTTTC
CDR3 length: 12; D gene: -; J gene: TRBJ2-1; clone size: many; V gene: TRBV29-1; CDR3 protein: CSVDSSYNEQFF; CDR3 DNA: TGCAGCGTTGACAGCTCCTACAATGAGCAGTTCTTC
CDR3 length: 13; D gene: -; J gene: TRBJ2-5; clone size: few; V gene: TRBV7-2; CDR3 protein: CASRRVAQETQYF; CDR3 DNA: TGTGCCAGCAGAAGAGTAGCTCAGGAGACCCAGTACTTC
CDR3 length: 14; D gene: -; J gene: TRBJ2-5; clone size: once; V gene: TRBV3-1; CDR3 protein: CASSQQGGADEQYF; CDR3 DNA: TGTGCCAGCAGCCAACAGGGTGGAGCGGATGAGCAGTACTTC
CDR3 length: 13; D gene: -; J gene: TRBJ2-1; clone size: -; V gene: TRBV6-1; CDR3 protein: CASREGGYNEQFF; CDR3 DNA: TGTGCCAGCAGGGAGGGTGGCTACAATGAGCAGTTCTTC
CDR3 length: 16; D gene: TRBD2; J gene: TRBJ2-1; clone size: -; V gene: TRBV6-2/TRBV6-3; CDR3 protein: CASRPVAGGLGSEQFF; CDR3 DNA: TGTGCCAGCAGACCCGTAGCGGGGGGGCTCGGATCTGAGCAGTTCTTC
CDR3 length: 16; D gene: -; J gene: TRBJ2-3; clone size: -; V gene: TRBV7-2; CDR3 protein: CASSSGRGTSTDTQYF; CDR3 DNA: TGTGCCAGCAGCTCGGGTCGGGGGACGAGCACAGATACGCAGTATTTT
CDR3 length: 16; D gene: -; J gene: TRBJ1-1; clone size: -; V gene: TRBV5-4; CDR3 protein: CASSLKNPGMNTEAFF; CDR3 DNA: TGTGCCAGCAGCTTGAAGAACCCGGGCATGAACACTGAAGCTTTCTTT
CDR3 length: 14; D gene: -; J gene: TRBJ2-4; clone size: -; V gene: TRBV4-3; CDR3 protein: CASSHGLAKNIQYF; CDR3 DNA: TGCGCCAGCAGCCATGGGTTGGCCAAAAACATTCAGTACTTC
CDR3 length: 14; D gene: -; J gene: TRBJ1-2; clone size: -; V gene: TRBV28; CDR3 protein: CASRGGTTTYGYTF; CDR3 DNA: TGTGCCAGCAGGGGAGGGACGACGACTTATGGCTACACCTTC
CDR3 length: 13; D gene: -; J gene: TRBJ1-4; clone size: -; V gene: TRBV20-1; CDR3 protein: CSARGGIGEKLFF; CDR3 DNA: TGCAGTGCTAGAGGGGGTATCGGTGAAAAACTGTTTTTT
CDR3 length: 15; D gene: TRBD2; J gene: TRBJ2-7; clone size: many; V gene: TRBV28; CDR3 protein: CASSSGSGGSYEQYF; CDR3 DNA: TGTGCCAGCAGTTCTGGTTCGGGAGGCTCCTACGAGCAGTACTTC
CDR3 length: 15; D gene: -; J gene: TRBJ2-5; clone size: -; V gene: TRBV6-2/TRBV6-3; CDR3 protein: CASSWLGGKQETQYF; CDR3 DNA: TGTGCCAGCAGTTGGCTCGGGGGAAAACAAGAGACCCAGTACTTC
CDR3 length: 15; D gene: -; J gene: TRBJ2-7; clone size: -; V gene: TRBV28; CDR3 protein: CASSHYVDSKEKQYF; CDR3 DNA: TGTGCCAGCAGTCACTACGTGGACAGTAAGGAAAAGCAGTACTTC
CDR3 length: 14; D gene: TRBD1; J gene: TRBJ2-5; clone size: -; V gene: TRBV5-1; CDR3 protein: CASSSTDRAETQYF; CDR3 DNA: TGCGCCAGCAGCAGCACGGACAGGGCAGAGACCCAGTACTTC
CDR3 length: 14; D gene: TRBD2; J gene: TRBJ2-5; clone size: few; V gene: TRBV9; CDR3 protein: CASSADGGEETQYF; CDR3 DNA: TGTGCCAGCAGCGCTGACGGGGGGGAAGAGACCCAGTACTTC
CDR3 length: 12; D gene: -; J gene: TRBJ1-1; clone size: -; V gene: TRBV12-3/TRBV12-4; CDR3 protein: CASIPGGSEAFF; CDR3 DNA: TGTGCCAGCATTCCTGGGGGATCTGAAGCTTTCTTT
CDR3 length: 14; D gene: TRBD1; J gene: TRBJ2-7; clone size: -; V gene: TRBV3-1; CDR3 protein: CASTRTGVMYEQYF; CDR3 DNA: TGTGCCAGCACAAGGACAGGGGTGATGTACGAGCAGTACTTC
CDR3 length: 16; D gene: -; J gene: TRBJ2-2; clone size: few; V gene: TRBV12-3/TRBV12-4; CDR3 protein: CASSFGWGPDTGELFF; CDR3 DNA: TGTGCCAGCAGTTTTGGTTGGGGGCCGGACACCGGGGAGCTGTTTTTT
CDR3 length: 19; D gene: -; J gene: TRBJ2-7; clone size: -; V gene: TRBV6-5; CDR3 protein: CASSYSYSKGGRGSYEQYF; CDR3 DNA: TGTGCCAGCAGTTACTCGTACAGTAAGGGGGGCCGGGGCTCCTACGAGCAGTACTTC
CDR3 length: 16; D gene: TRBD2; J gene: TRBJ2-5; clone size: -; V gene: TRBV9; CDR3 protein: CASSVPSGGVQETQYF; CDR3 DNA: TGTGCCAGCAGCGTACCTAGCGGGGGCGTCCAAGAGACCCAGTACTTC